This T cell receptor beta chain was identified during a study of blood T cell repertoires in COVID-19. For the study at large: Samples came from the United States, Italy and Spain, spanning acute and convalescent COVID-19. PBMCs, B-cell-depleted T cells, or T cells provided the cDNA or gDNA that made up the material.

The authors' processing: Quantification of nucleated cells was approximated via reference gene primer amplification. The table came from immunoSEQ multiplex PCR; TCRdb's copy has only in-frame clones and leaves some out. The V and J calls and the clone size are those of that table, but D and trimming were determined from the DNA. The repertoire holds 40,000 to 50,000 clones, with over 75% as singletons. The V segment lost 0 bases and the J segment 5 bases; nucleotides outside the gene matches: 5. CDR1 is SGHNT, CDR2 YYREEE, per germline (reference sequence). The CDR3 is made up of 17 amino acids. Only a few counts were recorded for this clone.

V usage is TRBV5-4 and J usage is TRBJ2-3, with 14 bases aligning to TRBD2. This clonotype was obtained from a man between 40 and 49 years old with active or convalescent COVID-19. Specimen: peripheral blood. The CDR3 loop is CASSLAAGLAGGDTQYF. DNA for the CDR3: TGTGCCAGCAGCTTGGCCGCCGGACTAGCGGGAGGAGATACGCAGTATTTT.